The T cell receptor beta chain described here comes from a study of identical twins. Germline CDR1 and CDR2: SGHTA and FQGNSA. The germline V and J ends were trimmed by 0 bases and 8 bases, with 22 bases remaining between them. This CDR3 region has 18 residues. General study findings and limits: Out-of-frame alpha sequences that twins shared showed excess low generation probability. Models underestimated out-of-frame TCR alpha sharing in monozygotic twins.

Each donor was a healthy Caucasian. Points on this clonotype: The antigen is not known.

cDNA carried unique molecular identifiers, and a universal primer site was added by template switching. TCRdb redid the calling of the 5' RACE reads with MiXCR, one entry per CDR3 protein. This sample has about 890,000 distinct CDR3 sequences, with more than 9% found just once. These data were also reused for a study on yellow fever vaccine responses in identical twins.

The sequence came from a woman aged 18-29 years in good health. The rearrangement uses TRBV7-2 and TRBJ2-2; perhaps TRBD1 as D (5 bases). Sequencing input: PBMCs. In DNA, the CDR3 is TGTGCCAGCAGCTTAGCTGGGCCTACATACAGGACGCTGGGGGAGCTGTTTTTT. Its protein product is CASSLAGPTYRTLGELFF.